This T cell receptor beta chain was identified during a study of OX40 agonist ivuxolimab in advanced cancers. As for the study in general: The mean age was approximately 60 years, ranging from roughly 23 to 90, with around four fifths of participants male. Three individuals attained partial responses, comprising one hepatocellular carcinoma case and two cutaneous melanoma cases. Notes on the study in general: At doses 0.1 to 3.0 mg/kg, CD4+ and CD8+ clones expanded.

TCRdb's table, derived via immunoSEQ multiplex PCR, lists solely in-frame clones and lacks some. The table lists approximately 74,000 clones, just over 90% of them singletons. Blood sampling took place at baseline, cycle 4 day 1, and cycle 7 day 1. The CDR3 loop spans 15 amino acids. V was trimmed by 3 bases and J by 7 bases, leaving 13 bases between them. Germline V gene lookup returns CDR1 SEHNR and CDR2 FQNEAQ (reference sequence). This clone was recorded a few times. Its antigen is not known. This receptor was taken from an adult with an advanced solid tumor such as melanoma, head and neck, liver or kidney cancer. J is TRBJ1-6 and V is TRBV7-9; the D is unclear. This sample comprised CD4+ or CD8+ T cells sorted from blood, obtained in a trial of the OX40 agonist ivuxolimab. In DNA form, the CDR3 reads TGTGCCAGCAGCTTTGAGGGCCACGGGAATTCACCCCTCCACTTT. This translates into CASSFEGHGNSPLHF.